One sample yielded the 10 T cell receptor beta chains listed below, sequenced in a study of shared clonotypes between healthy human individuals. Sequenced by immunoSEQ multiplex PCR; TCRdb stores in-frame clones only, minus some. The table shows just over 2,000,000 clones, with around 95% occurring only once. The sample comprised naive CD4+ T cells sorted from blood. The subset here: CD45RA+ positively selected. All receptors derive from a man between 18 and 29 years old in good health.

The CDR3 sequence: CASRPYGLQNTEAFF. The CDR3 DNA reads as TGTGCCAGCAGACCTTATGGACTGCAGAACACTGAAGCTTTCTTT. The chain has TRBV6-5 and TRBJ1-1; D remains unclear. The CDR3 loop spans 15 amino acids. The germline CDR1 and CDR2 sequences are MNHEY and SVGAGI. V lost 6 bases and J lost 1, with 15 bases in between.

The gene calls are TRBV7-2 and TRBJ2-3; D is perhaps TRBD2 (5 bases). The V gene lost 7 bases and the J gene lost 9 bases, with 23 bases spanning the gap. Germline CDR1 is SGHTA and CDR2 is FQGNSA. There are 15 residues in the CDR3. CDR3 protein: CASTDRAAEALTQYF. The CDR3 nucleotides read TGTGCCAGCACCGATAGGGCGGCGGAGGCCCTCACGCAGTATTTT.

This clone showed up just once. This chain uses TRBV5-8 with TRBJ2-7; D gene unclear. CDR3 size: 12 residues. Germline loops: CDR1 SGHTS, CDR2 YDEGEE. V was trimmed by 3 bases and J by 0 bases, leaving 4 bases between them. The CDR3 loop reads CASSYSSYEQYF. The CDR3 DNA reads TGTGCCAGCAGCTATAGCTCCTACGAGCAGTACTTC.

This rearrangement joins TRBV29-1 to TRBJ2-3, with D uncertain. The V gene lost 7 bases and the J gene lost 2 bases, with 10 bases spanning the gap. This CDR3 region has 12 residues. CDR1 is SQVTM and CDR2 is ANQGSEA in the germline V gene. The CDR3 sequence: CSGTVTTDTQYF. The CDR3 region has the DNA TGCAGCGGAACAGTAACCACAGATACGCAGTATTTT.

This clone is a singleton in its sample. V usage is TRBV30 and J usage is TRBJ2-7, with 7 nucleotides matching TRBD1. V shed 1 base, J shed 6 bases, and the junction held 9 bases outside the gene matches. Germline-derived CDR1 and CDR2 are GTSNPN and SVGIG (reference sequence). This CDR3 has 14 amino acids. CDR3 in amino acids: CAWSGQGVFLEQYF. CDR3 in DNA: TGTGCCTGGAGTGGACAGGGCGTATTCCTCGAGCAGTACTTC.

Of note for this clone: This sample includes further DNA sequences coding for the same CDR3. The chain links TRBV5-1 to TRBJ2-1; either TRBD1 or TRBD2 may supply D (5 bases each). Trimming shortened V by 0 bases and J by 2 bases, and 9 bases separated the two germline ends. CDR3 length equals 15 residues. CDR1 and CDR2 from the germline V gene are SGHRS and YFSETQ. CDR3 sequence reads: CASSLGGTTYNEQFF. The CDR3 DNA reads TGCGCCAGCAGCTTGGGTGGGACCACCTACAATGAGCAGTTCTTC.

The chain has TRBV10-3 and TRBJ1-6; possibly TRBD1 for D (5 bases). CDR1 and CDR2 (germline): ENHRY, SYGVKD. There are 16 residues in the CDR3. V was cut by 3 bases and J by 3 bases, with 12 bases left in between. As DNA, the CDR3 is TGTGCCATCAGTGATAACCCGAGGGGCTATAATTCACCCCTCCACTTT. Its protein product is CAISDNPRGYNSPLHF.

The CDR3 is CASSRRFEPVRVGRDTQYF. The CDR3 bases are TGTGCCAGCAGCCGTAGATTCGAGCCCGTTAGGGTAGGGAGAGATACGCAGTATTTT. The chain employs TRBV11-2 and TRBJ2-3; D might be TRBD2 (5 bases). The CDR3 extends over 19 amino acids. The V end lost 5 bases, the J end lost 5 bases, and 29 bases lay between the germline ends. CDR1 is SGHAT and CDR2 is FQNNGV in the germline V gene.

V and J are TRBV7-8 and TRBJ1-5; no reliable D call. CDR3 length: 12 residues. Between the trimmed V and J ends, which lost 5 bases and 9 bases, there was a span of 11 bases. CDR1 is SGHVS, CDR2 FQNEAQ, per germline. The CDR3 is CASSPVMAPQHF. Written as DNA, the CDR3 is TGTGCCAGCAGCCCGGTCATGGCGCCCCAGCATTTT.

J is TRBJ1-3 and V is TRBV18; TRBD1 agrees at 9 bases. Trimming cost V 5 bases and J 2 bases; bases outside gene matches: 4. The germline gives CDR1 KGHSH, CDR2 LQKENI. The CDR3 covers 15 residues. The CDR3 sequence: CASSRTGDTGNTIYF. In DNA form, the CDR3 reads TGTGCCAGCTCAAGGACAGGGGATACTGGAAACACCATATATTTT.